The 8 T cell receptor beta chains in this list originate from one sample, sequenced in a study of blood T cell repertoires in COVID-19. Sequenced by immunoSEQ multiplex PCR; TCRdb stores in-frame clones only, minus some. The table records roughly 100,000 clones, more than 75% of them present only once. Sequenced: peripheral blood. The receptors shown here come from a woman at least 80 years old with active COVID-19.

This clone was seen only once. The chain combines TRBV10-3 with TRBJ2-3; 7 bases agree with TRBD2. V lost 0 bases and J lost 0; bases outside the gene matches: 6. The CDR3 length is 17 residues. The germline gives CDR1 ENHRY, CDR2 SYGVKD. CDR3 loop: CAISESSGTVSTDTQYF. The CDR3 region has the DNA TGTGCCATCAGTGAGTCGAGCGGGACTGTTAGCACAGATACGCAGTATTTT.

This clone was seen just once. This chain uses TRBV5-6 with TRBJ2-3; TRBD2 matches at 11 bases. There are 16 residues in the CDR3. Germline CDR1 is SGHDT and CDR2 is YYEEEE. After removal of 3 bases from V and 0 bases from J, the junction contained 3 bases not matched to a gene. CDR3 sequence: CASSYTSGGSTDTQYF. In nucleotides, the CDR3 is TGTGCCAGCAGCTATACTAGCGGGGGCAGCACAGATACGCAGTATTTT.

The rearrangement uses TRBV7-3 and TRBJ2-7, with 9 bases that match TRBD2. The CDR3 consists of 17 residues. Trimming took 2 bases from V and 5 from J; bases not matched to a gene: 13. Germline-derived CDR1 and CDR2 are SGHTA and FQGTGA. The CDR3 DNA reads as TGTGCCAGCAGCTTACGACTAGCGGAGATCTTCAGGGACGAGCAGTACTTC. Its protein is CASSLRLAEIFRDEQYF.

This chain connects TRBV5-4 to TRBJ1-2, with TRBD1 identical over 7 bases. This CDR3 is 16 amino acids long. In germline, CDR1 is SGHNT, CDR2 YYREEE (reference sequence). The V segment lost 5 bases and the J segment 1 base; nucleotides outside the gene matches: 11. CDR3 DNA: TGTGCCAGCAGTTCGGACAGGAGAGGGTATAACTATGGCTACACCTTC. Its protein is CASSSDRRGYNYGYTF.

This chain joins TRBV29-1 and TRBJ2-7, with D hard to call. V was trimmed by 1 base and J by 3 bases, leaving 10 bases between them. This CDR3 has 13 residues. Germline V gene sequence: CDR1 SQVTM, CDR2 ANQGSEA. The CDR3 nucleotides are TGCAGCGTTGAAGGAGGCAACCTCTACGAGCAGTACTTC. As protein: CSVEGGNLYEQYF.

This rearrangement joins TRBV4-3 to TRBJ2-3, with a possible D match to TRBD2 (6 bases). Trimming stripped 4 bases from V and 0 bases from J, with 11 bases between. The CDR3 extends over 15 amino acids. Per the germline V gene, CDR1 is LGHNA and CDR2 is YSLEER. The chain's CDR3 is CASSPSGTSTDTQYF. The CDR3 DNA reads as TGCGCCAGCAGCCCTTCCGGGACTAGCACAGATACGCAGTATTTT.

The chain combines TRBV28 with TRBJ2-3, with 7 bases fitting TRBD2. This CDR3 has 18 residues. Trimming at V came to 5 bases and at J to 2 bases, leaving 16 bases not matched to a gene. Germline CDR1 reads MDHEN; CDR2 reads SYDVKM. DNA of the CDR3: TGTGCCAGCAGTCAAGCCGGGTGGGTAGCGGGCCTCACAGATACGCAGTATTTT. This sequence encodes CASSQAGWVAGLTDTQYF.

This clone was seen once. The rearrangement links TRBV5-6 to TRBJ1-6; 9 bases line up with TRBD1. Trimming took 0 bases from V and 9 from J; bases not matched to a gene: 7. Germline CDR1 is SGHDT and CDR2 is YYEEEE. The CDR3 loop spans 16 amino acids. In DNA form, the CDR3 reads TGTGCCAGCAGCTTGGCCATTGGGACAGGGCCTTCACCCCTCCACTTT. As protein: CASSLAIGTGPSPLHF.